This T cell receptor (beta chain) was recovered during a study of blood T cells in healthy people across ages. Sample-barcoded 5' priming and a J-beta primer mix drove a second PCR of about 6 to 11 cycles. Unique molecular identifiers of 12 random nucleotides labeled each cDNA. The yield of each sample was at least 2.5 million CDR3-containing paired-end reads. TCRdb reprocessed the 5' RACE reads with MiXCR, giving one entry per CDR3 protein. Here the sample spans about 930,000 distinct CDR3 sequences, 25% to 30% being singletons. Study-wide points: Significant beta diversity loss was already apparent by age roughly 40, declining roughly linearly.

This clonotype was recorded at least ten times. Its cognate antigen is unknown. The CDR3 extends over 13 amino acids. V was shortened by 7 bases and J by 0 bases, with 10 bases between the two germline ends. Per the germline V gene, CDR1 is SNHLY and CDR2 is FYNNEI. These data are also associated with another study on T cells of mothers and their children. That paper notes: Reads recorded for TCR beta CDR3 numbered over 8 million per mother and around 2.8 million per child.

V is TRBV2 and J is TRBJ2-7; no reliable D call. Sequenced sample: blood. The TCR sequence derives from a woman in her 40s in good health. Here the CDR3 reads CASKGLDSYEQYF. In DNA, the CDR3 is TGTGCCAGCAAGGGCCTCGACTCCTACGAGCAGTACTTC.